These 14 T cell receptor beta chains were all obtained from the same sample, sequenced in a study of regulatory T cells in long-lasting Graves disease. Arm-PCR of CDR3 regions and iRepertoire HTBI primers were used to build TCR beta libraries. TCRdb re-analysed the multiplex PCR reads in MiXCR, keeping a single row per CDR3 protein. The repertoire has about 220,000 distinct CDR3 sequences, roughly a fifth of them found once; the top ten carry 12%. As for time point: newly diagnosed GD, antithyroid drugs for less than 3 months. From PBMCs, RNA was extracted and then used to make the TCR library. The same specimen was also included in a second study, on T cells in Graves' hyperthyroidism and ophthalmopathy.

The sample was peripheral blood mononuclear cells (PBMCs), taken at new diagnosis, from a patient treated with antithyroid drugs. These receptors originate from a young woman with Graves disease.

This clonotype occurred a few times. The DNA of the CDR3 is TGTGCCAGCAGCTCCGGGTGGGGGTTTGGCTACACCTTC. Amino acids: CASSSGWGFGYTF. The chain employs TRBV7-9 and TRBJ1-2, with a tentative D call TRBD1 (5 bases). The germline V and J ends were trimmed by 4 bases and 7 bases, with 13 bases remaining between them. This CDR3 spans 13 amino acids. Looked up from germline, CDR1 is SEHNR and CDR2 is FQNEAQ (reference sequence).

This clonotype was detected a few times. The chain links TRBV3-1 to TRBJ1-1; unclear D gene. Per germline, CDR1 LGHDT and CDR2 YNNKEL (reference sequence). Deletions cut 5 bases from V and 1 base from J, with 14 bases between. The CDR3 sequence is 15 residues long. CDR3 in amino acids: CASSARTGSNTEAFF. Written as DNA, the CDR3 is TGTGCCAGCAGCGCCCGGACGGGTTCGAACACTGAAGCTTTCTTT.

This clonotype was observed many times. The chain joins TRBV28 to TRBJ2-3; D is tentatively TRBD1 or TRBD2 (5 bases each). Germline lookup yields CDR1 MDHEN and CDR2 SYDVKM. The CDR3 extends over 15 amino acids. V was clipped by 0 bases and J by 6 bases, with 13 bases between them. DNA of the CDR3: TGTGCCAGCAGTTTATGGGGGACCGGGGCGGATACGCAGTATTTT. This codes for CASSLWGTGADTQYF.

CDR3 residues: CASKTTGINSGNTIYF. CDR3 nucleotide sequence: TGTGCCAGCAAAACGACAGGGATAAACTCTGGAAACACCATATATTTT. This chain uses TRBV6-2 or TRBV6-3 with TRBJ1-3; the match to TRBD1 covers 7 bases. This CDR3 region has 16 residues. CDR1 and CDR2 from the germline V gene are MNHEY and SVGEGT. Trimming removed 7 bases from V and 0 bases from J; junction bases left unmatched: 9.

In regard to this clonotype: A much larger clone differs from this one at a single base, so this may be a read error. The chain carries TRBV27 and TRBJ2-5, with D unresolved. The germline gives CDR1 MNHEY, CDR2 SMNVEV (reference sequence). There are 10 residues in the CDR3. CDR3 amino acids: CTSMRETQYF. DNA of the CDR3: TGTACCAGCATGCGAGAGACCCAGTACTTC.

This clonotype was seen many times. The chain links TRBV29-1 to TRBJ1-2, with TRBD1 identical over 10 bases. Germline V gene lookup returns CDR1 SQVTM and CDR2 ANQGSEA. Germline trimming cut 7 bases from V and 4 bases from J; bases unmatched to any gene: 6. The CDR3 runs to 13 residues. For the CDR3, the DNA is TGCAGCGCCGAGACAGGGGGCGCCTATGGCTACACCTTC. Protein sequence: CSAETGGAYGYTF.

Ten or more counts support this clonotype. The chain recombines TRBV20-1 with TRBJ2-7; perhaps TRBD1 as D (6 bases). The germline CDR1 and CDR2 sequences are DFQATT and SNEGSKA (reference sequence). V gave up 7 bases and J gave up 4 bases, with 11 bases separating them. The CDR3 spans 11 residues. The CDR3 spells CSGTDYYEQYF. Here the CDR3 DNA reads TGCAGTGGGACAGATTATTACGAGCAGTACTTC.

With respect to this clonotype: With a far larger clone one base away, a read error is the likely cause. CDR3 protein: CANSPGQGAGLGLRNTEAFF. In DNA form, the CDR3 reads TGTGCCAACAGTCCCGGACAGGGGGCCGGATTGGGCCTCAGGAACACTGAAGCTTTCTTT. The chain links TRBV12-3 or TRBV12-4 to TRBJ1-1, with 11 bases lining up with TRBD1. The CDR3 spans 20 residues.

This clonotype occurred many times. The gene calls are TRBV7-9 and TRBJ2-1; D perhaps matches TRBD2 (5 bases). The length of the CDR3 is 15 residues. V was cut by 1 base and J by 8 bases, with 15 bases left in between. The V gene's germline CDR1 is SEHNR and CDR2 FQNEAQ (reference sequence). Here the CDR3 reads CASSLGTGLGYEQFF. DNA of the CDR3: TGTGCCAGCAGCTTAGGGACTGGACTGGGCTATGAGCAGTTCTTC. Full variable domain (remainder filled in from reference TRBV7-9 and TRBJ2-1): DTGVSQNPRHKITKRGQNVTFRCDPISEHNRLYWYRQTLGQGPEFLTYFQNEAQLEKSRLLSDRFSAERPKGSFSTLEIQRTEQGDSAMYLCASSLGTGLGYEQFFGPGTRLTVL.

This clonotype showed up just a few times. V gene TRBV9 combines with J gene TRBJ2-5, with TRBD2 matching 8 bases. This CDR3 region has 15 residues. J gave up 5 bases and V 0 bases, and 6 bases lay outside the gene matches. Germline V CDR1 and CDR2: SGDLS, YYNGEE. The CDR3, as DNA: TGTGCCAGCAGCGTAGACGGGGGGGCCGGGGAGACCCAGTACTTC. Translated, it gives CASSVDGGAGETQYF.

In this sample, this clonotype turned up many times. The rearrangement links TRBV10-3 to TRBJ2-3; D is unresolved. Trimming took off 5 bases at V and 3 bases at J, with 9 bases between the two ends. Germline assignment: CDR1 ENHRY and CDR2 SYGVKD. This CDR3 comprises 13 residues. The CDR3: CAISPLATDTQYF. In DNA form, the CDR3 reads TGTGCCATCAGTCCGCTGGCGACAGATACGCAGTATTTT.

This clonotype was seen more than once but under ten times. The chain has TRBV6-1 and TRBJ1-6, with TRBD1 identical over 10 bases. V dropped 4 bases and J dropped 1; count of bases not matched to a gene: 7. The CDR3 is made up of 18 amino acids. The germline gives CDR1 MNHNS, CDR2 SASEGT. CDR3 region: CASSVGQGGDSYNSPLHF. CDR3 coding DNA: TGTGCCAGCAGTGTCGGACAGGGGGGGGATTCCTATAATTCACCCCTCCACTTT.

The chain is built from TRBV5-1 and TRBJ1-1, with D unresolved. V lost 1 base and J 2 bases, leaving 9 bases between the germline ends. The CDR3 has 14 amino acids. CDR1 is SGHRS and CDR2 is YFSETQ in the germline V gene. Here the CDR3 DNA reads TGCGCCAGCAGCTTGACGGGGAGTAACACTGAAGCTTTCTTT. Its translation is CASSLTGSNTEAFF.

A word on this clonotype: This sequence may be a read error, since a much larger clone differs from it by one base. The chain links TRBV20-1 to TRBJ1-5; maybe TRBD1 (6 bases). The length of the CDR3 is 15 residues. Germline-derived CDR1 and CDR2 are DFQATT and SNEGSKA (reference sequence). Trimming took off 4 bases at V and 2 bases at J, with 15 bases between the two ends. CDR3 region: CSAITQGDGNQPQHF. CDR3 nucleotides: TGCAGTGCTATAACACAGGGAGACGGCAATCAGCCCCAGCATTTT.